These 2 T cell receptor beta chains were sequenced from one sample in a study of shared clonotypes between healthy human individuals. The data were produced by immunoSEQ multiplex PCR, yet TCRdb's version contains in-frame clones alone and is incomplete. The repertoire holds over 400,000 clones, with about 96% as singletons. The specimen sequenced was naive CD4+ T cells sorted from blood. Stated subset: CD45RA+ positively selected. The origin of the receptors is a woman in her thirties in good health.

To note about this clone: Other nucleotide sequences from this sample produce the same CDR3. The chain carries TRBV7-2 and TRBJ2-7; D ambiguous. The V gene lost 0 bases and the J gene lost 0 bases, with 3 bases spanning the gap. The CDR3 contains 13 residues. Germline V gene data show CDR1 as SGHTA and CDR2 as FQGNSA. In DNA form, the CDR3 reads TGTGCCAGCAGCTTAGCGGGCTCCTACGAGCAGTACTTC. Translating it yields CASSLAGSYEQYF.

The V gene is TRBV11-2, the J gene TRBJ2-1; no reliable D call. V lost 4 bases and J 6 bases, leaving 7 bases between the germline ends. Germline V gene data show CDR1 as SGHAT and CDR2 as FQNNGV. This CDR3 has 12 amino acids. The CDR3 here is CASSSVGNEQFF. CDR3 DNA sequence: TGTGCCAGCAGCTCGGTTGGCAATGAGCAGTTCTTC.